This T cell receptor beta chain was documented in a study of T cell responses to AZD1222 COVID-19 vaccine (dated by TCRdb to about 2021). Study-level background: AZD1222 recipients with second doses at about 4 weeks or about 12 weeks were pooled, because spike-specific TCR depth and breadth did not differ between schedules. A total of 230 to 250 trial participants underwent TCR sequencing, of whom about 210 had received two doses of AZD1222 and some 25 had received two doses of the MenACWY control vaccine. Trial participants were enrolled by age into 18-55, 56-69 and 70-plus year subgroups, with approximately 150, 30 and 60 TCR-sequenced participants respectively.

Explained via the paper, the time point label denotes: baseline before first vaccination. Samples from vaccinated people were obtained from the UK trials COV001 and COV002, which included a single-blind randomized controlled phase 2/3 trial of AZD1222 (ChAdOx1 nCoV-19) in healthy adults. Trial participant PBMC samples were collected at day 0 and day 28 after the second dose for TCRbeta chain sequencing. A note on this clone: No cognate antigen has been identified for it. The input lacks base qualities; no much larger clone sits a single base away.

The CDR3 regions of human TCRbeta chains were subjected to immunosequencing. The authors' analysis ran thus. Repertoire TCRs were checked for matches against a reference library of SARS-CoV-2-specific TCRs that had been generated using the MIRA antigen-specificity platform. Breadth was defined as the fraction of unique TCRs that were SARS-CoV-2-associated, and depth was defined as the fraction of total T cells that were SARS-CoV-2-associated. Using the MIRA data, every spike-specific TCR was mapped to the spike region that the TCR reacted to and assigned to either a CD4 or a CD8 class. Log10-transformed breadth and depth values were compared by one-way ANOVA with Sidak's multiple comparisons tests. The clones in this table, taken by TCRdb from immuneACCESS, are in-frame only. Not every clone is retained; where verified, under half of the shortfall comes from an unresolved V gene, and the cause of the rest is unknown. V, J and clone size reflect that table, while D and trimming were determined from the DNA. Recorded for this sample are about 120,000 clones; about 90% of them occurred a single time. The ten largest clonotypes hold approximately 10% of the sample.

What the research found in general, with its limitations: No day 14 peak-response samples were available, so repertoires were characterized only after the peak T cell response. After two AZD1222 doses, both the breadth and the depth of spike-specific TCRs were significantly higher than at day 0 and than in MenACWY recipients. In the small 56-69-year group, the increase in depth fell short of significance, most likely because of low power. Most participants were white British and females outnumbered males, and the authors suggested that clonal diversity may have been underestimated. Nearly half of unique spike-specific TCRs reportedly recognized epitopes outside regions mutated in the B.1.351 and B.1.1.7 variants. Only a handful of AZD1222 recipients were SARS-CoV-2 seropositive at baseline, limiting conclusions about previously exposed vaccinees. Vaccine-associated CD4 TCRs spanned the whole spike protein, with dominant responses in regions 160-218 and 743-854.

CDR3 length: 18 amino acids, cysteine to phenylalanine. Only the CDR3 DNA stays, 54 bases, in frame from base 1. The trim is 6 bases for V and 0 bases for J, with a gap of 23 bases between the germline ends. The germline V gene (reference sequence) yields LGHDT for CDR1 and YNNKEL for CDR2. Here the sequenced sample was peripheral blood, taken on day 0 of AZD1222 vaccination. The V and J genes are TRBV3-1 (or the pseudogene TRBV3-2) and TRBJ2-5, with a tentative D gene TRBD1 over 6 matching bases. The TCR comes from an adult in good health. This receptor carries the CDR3 CASRRTEPERKYQETQYF. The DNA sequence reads TGTGCCAGCAGACGGACAGAACCCGAAAGAAAGTACCAAGAGACCCAGTACTTC.